The next 31 T cell receptor beta chains were all read from a single sample in a study of blood T cell repertoires in COVID-19. Repertoires were generated with immunoSEQ multiplex PCR, while TCRdb's copy carries only in-frame clones and drops some. The table records approximately 110,000 clones, approximately 91% of them present only once. Sequences were obtained from peripheral blood. These receptors originate from a woman aged 70 to 79 who had recovered from COVID-19.

This chain connects TRBV19 to TRBJ2-1; maybe TRBD2 (5 bases). The CDR3 length is 16 residues. The V and J ends lost 5 bases and 4 bases respectively, with 18 bases between them. Germline lookup yields CDR1 LNHDA and CDR2 SQIVND (reference sequence). In nucleotides, the CDR3 is TGTGCCAGTAGTCGTCCCCGGGAATTGGGATACAATGAGCAGTTCTTC. It specifies CASSRPRELGYNEQFF.

The V gene is TRBV6-5, the J gene TRBJ1-5; no clear D. This CDR3 has 15 residues. V was pared by 7 bases and J by 0 bases, with 13 bases between. Looked up from germline, CDR1 is MNHEY and CDR2 is SVGAGI. In DNA form, the CDR3 reads TGTGCCAGCAAAATATCGGGTAATAGCAATCAGCCCCAGCATTTT. This translates into CASKISGNSNQPQHF.

This sequence joins TRBV6-5 and TRBJ2-2; TRBD1 is a possible D gene (6 bases). Between the trimmed V and J ends, which lost 6 bases and 2 bases, there was a span of 10 bases. Germline V lookup: CDR1 MNHEY, CDR2 SVGAGI. There are 14 residues in the CDR3. CDR3 nucleotide sequence: TGTGCCAGCAGAAGGACAGTAAACACCGGGGAGCTGTTTTTT. Its protein is CASRRTVNTGELFF.

The chain joins TRBV7-9 to TRBJ2-2; 9 bases align to TRBD2. Germline V lookup: CDR1 SEHNR, CDR2 FQNEAQ (reference sequence). Losses at the gene ends were 2 bases for V and 0 bases for J; bases not matched to a gene: 4. CDR3 length equals 17 residues. The chain's CDR3 is CASSLLAGYANTGELFF. The DNA for the CDR3 is TGTGCCAGCAGCTTACTAGCGGGATACGCGAACACCGGGGAGCTGTTTTTT.

The rearrangement uses TRBV9 and TRBJ1-1; D gene unclear. Germline assignment: CDR1 SGDLS and CDR2 YYNGEE. V was trimmed by 4 bases and J by 1 base, leaving 8 bases between them. There are 13 residues in the CDR3. The CDR3 nucleotides read TGTGCCAGCAGCACCGAGGAGAACACTGAAGCTTTCTTT. This sequence encodes CASSTEENTEAFF.

The chain has TRBV24-1 and TRBJ2-3; 9 nucleotides line up with TRBD2. After removal of 7 bases from V and 2 bases from J, the junction contained 6 bases not matched to a gene. The CDR3 runs to 15 residues. Germline V gene data show CDR1 as KGHDR and CDR2 as SFDVKD. The CDR3 region has the DNA TGTGCCACCAGCTTAGCGGGAGCGAACACAGATACGCAGTATTTT. Translating it yields CATSLAGANTDTQYF.

J is TRBJ2-2 and V is TRBV12-3 or TRBV12-4; no definite D call. V lost 2 bases to trimming and J lost 6 bases, with 7 bases between them. The CDR3 sequence is 13 residues long. The CDR3 here is CASSLHSPGELFF. DNA for the CDR3: TGTGCCAGCAGTTTACACAGTCCCGGGGAGCTGTTTTTT.

This sequence joins TRBV28 and TRBJ2-1, with 9 bases identical to TRBD1. J lost 6 bases, V lost 1 base, and 22 bases had no gene match. This CDR3 has 21 amino acids. Germline CDR1 MDHEN, CDR2 SYDVKM. This chain's CDR3 is CASSLYVWGYGGTGSSNEQFF. The CDR3 bases are TGTGCCAGCAGTTTATATGTATGGGGTTACGGGGGGACAGGGTCTAGCAATGAGCAGTTCTTC.

V gene TRBV7-2 combines with J gene TRBJ2-1, with TRBD2 as a possible D gene (5 bases). The germline V and J ends were trimmed by 2 bases and 10 bases, with 12 bases remaining between them. The CDR3 covers 13 residues. Germline V gene sequence: CDR1 SGHTA, CDR2 FQGNSA. CDR3 coding DNA: TGTGCCAGCAGCTTATCGGCGGGTGGGGAGCAGTTCTTC. Protein: CASSLSAGGEQFF.

Many counts were recorded for this clone. The chain links TRBV4-2 to TRBJ1-5, with no clear D. V was cut by 0 bases and J by 0 bases, with 6 bases left in between. Germline CDR1 is LGHNA and CDR2 is YNFKEQ. CDR3 length: 15 amino acids. CDR3 residues: CASSQERISNQPQHF. Written as DNA, the CDR3 is TGTGCCAGCAGCCAAGAGAGGATTAGCAATCAGCCCCAGCATTTT.

The V gene is TRBV5-4, the J gene TRBJ2-5, with 7 positions matching TRBD1. From germline, CDR1 is SGHNT and CDR2 YYREEE (reference sequence). This CDR3 comprises 15 residues. Trimming at V came to 0 bases and at J to 0 bases, leaving 2 bases not matched to a gene. The CDR3 spells CASSLAQGNQETQYF. The CDR3 DNA reads TGTGCCAGCAGCTTGGCACAGGGGAACCAAGAGACCCAGTACTTC.

The chain links TRBV9 to TRBJ2-3, with a tentative D call TRBD2 (6 bases). CDR3 length: 16 amino acids. V lost 0 bases and J 7 bases, leaving 18 bases between the germline ends. Germline-derived CDR1 and CDR2 are SGDLS and YYNGEE. The CDR3 nucleotides read TGTGCCAGCAGCGTAGACCCACGGGGGTTACAAAATACGCAGTATTTT. It translates to CASSVDPRGLQNTQYF.

The genes are TRBV6-5 and TRBJ2-7; TRBD2 might be the D (6 bases). Between the trimmed V and J ends, which lost 7 bases and 4 bases, there was a span of 17 bases. This CDR3 contains 14 residues. Germline V gene sequence: CDR1 MNHEY, CDR2 SVGAGI. The CDR3 bases are TGTGCCAGCACCGGCGGGACGGTCCCTTACGAGCAGTACTTC. Amino acids: CASTGGTVPYEQYF.

The rearrangement uses TRBV12-5 and TRBJ1-2; D is uncertain. V lost 5 bases and J lost 3, with 7 bases in between. From germline, CDR1 is LGHNT and CDR2 FRNRAP. The CDR3 extends over 12 amino acids. The CDR3 is CASGIGDYGYTF. CDR3 DNA: TGTGCTAGTGGTATCGGGGACTATGGCTACACCTTC.

The chain joins TRBV19 to TRBJ2-3, with TRBD2 matching over 10 bases. Germline V gene lookup returns CDR1 LNHDA and CDR2 SQIVND (reference sequence). There are 17 residues in the CDR3. The ends lost 0 bases at V and 5 bases at J; junction bases unmatched: 8. CDR3 region: CASSIDPSGGALDTQYF. CDR3 sequence (DNA): TGTGCCAGTAGTATAGATCCCAGCGGGGGGGCCCTAGATACGCAGTATTTT.

The chain carries TRBV20-1 and TRBJ2-1; tentatively, D is TRBD2 (6 bases). CDR3 length: 14 amino acids. Trimming left V 3 bases short and J 9 bases short, with 18 bases between. Germline V gene sequence: CDR1 DFQATT, CDR2 SNEGSKA (reference sequence). CDR3 nucleotide sequence: TGCAGTGCTAGTTCTGGGCCAAACGGGGGTGAGCAGTTCTTC. Amino acid sequence: CSASSGPNGGEQFF.

V is TRBV29-1 and J is TRBJ1-1, with D possibly being TRBD1 (5 bases). Deletions cut 7 bases from V and 2 bases from J, with 14 bases between. CDR1 is SQVTM and CDR2 is ANQGSEA in the germline V gene. This CDR3 has 13 amino acids. This chain's CDR3 is CSALGPLNTEAFF. For the CDR3, the DNA is TGCAGCGCCCTGGGGCCACTTAACACTGAAGCTTTCTTT.

The chain combines TRBV4-1 with TRBJ1-1; D is possibly TRBD1 (6 bases). The ends were cut back, 0 bases at V and 2 bases at J, with 10 bases in the middle. Looked up from germline, CDR1 is MGHRA and CDR2 is YSYEKL. This CDR3 comprises 15 residues. This chain's CDR3 is CASSQDEGENTEAFF. Written as DNA, the CDR3 is TGCGCCAGCAGCCAAGACGAGGGGGAAAACACTGAAGCTTTCTTT.

This chain joins TRBV15 and TRBJ2-3; D is possibly TRBD2 (6 bases). The V gene's germline CDR1 is LNHNV and CDR2 YYDKDF (reference sequence). The CDR3 consists of 16 residues. V lost 3 bases and J 1 base, leaving 14 bases between the germline ends. In DNA form, the CDR3 reads TGTGCCACCAGCAGGACGGGAGCGGCACGCACAGATACGCAGTATTTT. Amino acid sequence: CATSRTGAARTDTQYF.

The genes are TRBV7-2 and TRBJ2-5, with D tentatively TRBD1 (5 bases). Germline-derived CDR1 and CDR2 are SGHTA and FQGNSA. This CDR3 has 16 residues. V lost 5 bases, J lost 5 bases, and 21 bases lay in between. CDR3 sequence: CASSQEAGMTGETQYF. The CDR3 DNA sequence: TGTGCCAGCAGCCAAGAGGCAGGGATGACGGGCGAGACCCAGTACTTC.

The V and J genes are TRBV24-1 and TRBJ2-2; D remains ambiguous. CDR1 and CDR2 from the germline V gene are KGHDR and SFDVKD. V lost 0 bases and J lost 0, with 7 bases in between. This CDR3 contains 16 residues. The CDR3 is CATSDLSSANTGELFF. Here the CDR3 DNA reads TGTGCCACCAGTGATTTGTCCAGCGCGAACACCGGGGAGCTGTTTTTT.

The V call is TRBV12-1, the J call TRBJ2-4; the table's D call TRBD2 went unverified against the DNA. TRBV12-1 is a pseudogene. The CDR3 loop spans 17 amino acids. The CDR3 DNA reads as TGTGCCAGCAGCCCAATGGGGGGGTTGCTAGCCAAAAACATTCAGTACTTC. Its translation is CASSPMGGLLAKNIQYF.

The chain couples TRBV19 to TRBJ2-7; TRBD1 matches at 9 bases. J gave up 3 bases and V 6 bases, and 6 bases lay outside the gene matches. In germline, CDR1 is LNHDA, CDR2 SQIVND (reference sequence). CDR3 length equals 14 residues. CDR3: CASSPGTGSYEQYF. In nucleotides, the CDR3 is TGTGCCAGTAGCCCCGGGACAGGGAGCTACGAGCAGTACTTC. Full variable domain (remainder filled in from reference TRBV19 and TRBJ2-7): DGGITQSPKYLFRKEGQNVTLSCEQNLNHDAMYWYRQDPGQGLRLIYYSQIVNDFQKGDIAEGYSVSREKKESFPLTVTSAQKNPTAFYLCASSPGTGSYEQYFGPGTRLTVT.

This clone has only a few counts. The same CDR3 also results from other DNA sequences found in this sample. The CDR3 nucleotides read TGTGCCAGCAGCGTAGAGGGGGGGGACTATCAAGAGACCCAGTACTTC. It yields the protein CASSVEGGDYQETQYF. The chain combines TRBV9 with TRBJ2-5; possibly TRBD2 for D (7 bases). Between the trimmed V and J ends, which lost 0 bases and 2 bases, there was a span of 14 bases. This CDR3 region has 16 residues. Germline CDR1 is SGDLS and CDR2 is YYNGEE.

CDR3 nucleotides: TGCGCCAGCAGCTTGGGAGGGACAGGGGTAGGCTACGAGCAGTACTTC. Its protein is CASSLGGTGVGYEQYF. The chain is built from TRBV5-1 and TRBJ2-7, with 10 bases fitting TRBD1. This CDR3 is built from 16 residues. With 0 bases clipped from V and 3 bases from J, the junction kept 6 bases outside the gene matches. CDR1 and CDR2 from the germline V gene are SGHRS and YFSETQ.

In this sample, this clone turned up once. V usage is TRBV19 and J usage is TRBJ2-7; 9 bases fit TRBD1. V lost 3 bases, J lost 3 bases, and 6 bases stayed unmatched. Germline V gene sequence: CDR1 LNHDA, CDR2 SQIVND (reference sequence). This CDR3 is built from 15 residues. Here the CDR3 reads CASSIAGQGDYEQYF. For the CDR3, the DNA is TGTGCCAGTAGTATCGCGGGACAGGGTGACTACGAGCAGTACTTC.

The chain uses TRBV5-1 and TRBJ2-7, with D possibly being TRBD1 (5 bases). CDR3 length: 14 amino acids. Germline V gene data show CDR1 as SGHRS and CDR2 as YFSETQ. Trimming cost V 0 bases and J 0 bases, with 7 bases left between them. The CDR3 loop reads CASSLGGASYEQYF. In nucleotides, the CDR3 is TGCGCCAGCAGCTTGGGGGGCGCCTCCTACGAGCAGTACTTC.

The chain employs TRBV6-2 or TRBV6-3 and TRBJ1-2, with a tentative D call TRBD1 (6 bases). Trimming cost V 6 bases and J 6 bases, with 14 bases left between them. Germline CDR1 MNHEY, CDR2 SVGEGT. This CDR3 spans 13 amino acids. CDR3 sequence reads: CASSRTGSNGYTF. Here the CDR3 DNA reads TGTGCCAGCAGCCGTACAGGGTCCAATGGCTACACCTTC.

This rearrangement joins TRBV27 to TRBJ2-5, with TRBD2 matching 8 bases. Germline V CDR1 and CDR2: MNHEY, SMNVEV (reference sequence). V was clipped by 6 bases and J by 4 bases; unmatched bases: 10. This CDR3 is 15 amino acids long. CDR3 protein: CASSPSAGGPETQYF. In DNA form, the CDR3 reads TGTGCCAGCAGCCCGTCGGCGGGGGGCCCAGAGACCCAGTACTTC.

This chain joins TRBV7-2 and TRBJ1-2; TRBD1 might be the D (5 bases). Germline V gives CDR1 SGHTA, CDR2 FQGNSA. CDR3 size: 14 residues. V lost 3 bases and J lost 2, with 10 bases in between. The DNA for the CDR3 is TGTGCCAGCAGCTTTTCCCGGGGGAACTATGGCTACACCTTC. Translating it yields CASSFSRGNYGYTF.

This clone was observed a single time. V gene TRBV5-5 combines with J gene TRBJ2-3, with D hard to call. Germline CDR1 is SGHKS and CDR2 is YYEKEE (reference sequence). Trimming cost V 0 bases and J 6 bases, with 8 bases left between them. The CDR3 spans 13 residues. Here the CDR3 reads CASSLAPRDTQYF. In DNA, the CDR3 is TGTGCCAGCAGCTTGGCCCCCCGTGATACGCAGTATTTT.